The 8 T cell receptor beta chains listed next were all sequenced from one sample in a study of T cells in Graves' hyperthyroidism and ophthalmopathy. From RNA transcripts, TCR beta CDR3 regions were amplified. Researchers ran a first-round RT-PCR on the TCR CDR3 using the HTBI primer set. TCRdb fed the multiplex PCR reads into MiXCR, producing one record per CDR3 protein. The sample lists some 350,000 distinct CDR3 sequences, approximately 14% occurring once. Sequenced input: blood. The origin of the receptors is a middle-aged woman with Graves' ophthalmopathy.

A few counts support this clonotype. The J gene is TRBJ1-1, the V gene TRBV7-9; 7 bases align to TRBD1. After removal of 4 bases from V and 4 bases from J, the junction contained 3 bases not matched to a gene. Germline V gives CDR1 SEHNR, CDR2 FQNEAQ (reference sequence). This CDR3 region has 13 residues. The DNA of the CDR3 is TGTGCCAGCAGCTACAGGGGTTCCACTGAAGCTTTCTTT. Translated: CASSYRGSTEAFF.

This clonotype was counted many times. The J gene is TRBJ1-1, the V gene TRBV28; tentative D call: TRBD1 (5 bases). The ends were cut back, 5 bases at V and 1 base at J, with 14 bases in the middle. Germline CDR1 and CDR2: MDHEN and SYDVKM. The CDR3 contains 15 residues. CDR3: CASSHGTLSNTEAFF. For the CDR3, the DNA is TGTGCCAGCAGTCACGGGACTCTCTCGAACACTGAAGCTTTCTTT.

V is TRBV14 and J is TRBJ1-1; no clear D. The germline CDR1 and CDR2 sequences are SGHDN and FVKESK. This CDR3 comprises 13 residues. Trimming pared 9 bases from V and 0 bases from J, leaving 11 bases between. The CDR3 here is CASRAGVNTEAFF. The DNA for the CDR3 is TGTGCCAGTAGAGCCGGGGTGAACACTGAAGCTTTCTTT.

There are many counts of this clonotype. The chain joins TRBV19 to TRBJ2-5; the D is unclear. There are 15 residues in the CDR3. Trimming took off 4 bases at V and 3 bases at J, with 15 bases between the two ends. CDR1 is LNHDA, CDR2 SQIVND, per germline (reference sequence). In DNA, the CDR3 is TGTGCCAGTAGTAACCGTCTAAACGGAGAAGAGACCCAGTACTTC. It encodes CASSNRLNGEETQYF.

This clonotype occurred a few times. The V call is TRBV29-1, the J call TRBJ1-3; perhaps TRBD1 as D (5 bases). Germline V lookup: CDR1 SQVTM, CDR2 ANQGSEA. V lost 3 bases and J 6 bases, leaving 18 bases between the germline ends. The CDR3 has 15 amino acids. The CDR3 DNA sequence: TGCAGCGTTGAGGGTGGGGGGACCGGCCTAAACACCATATATTTT. Encoded protein: CSVEGGGTGLNTIYF.

The sample holds many counts of this clonotype. The rearrangement joins TRBV28 to TRBJ1-5, with a tentative D call TRBD1 (6 bases). The V gene lost 4 bases and the J gene lost 6 bases, with 19 bases spanning the gap. The V gene's germline CDR1 is MDHEN and CDR2 SYDVKM. The CDR3 has 16 residues. For the CDR3, the DNA is TGTGCCAGCAGTTCCGAAAGGGGGGCTAGAAGTCAGCCCCAGCATTTT. It specifies CASSSERGARSQPQHF.

V and J are TRBV6-1 and TRBJ2-4; TRBD2 agrees at 7 bases. CDR1 is MNHNS, CDR2 SASEGT, per germline. This CDR3 spans 19 amino acids. The V segment lost 0 bases and the J segment 0 bases; nucleotides outside the gene matches: 11. The CDR3 sequence: CASSEALPAGRGAKNIQYF. The CDR3 DNA sequence: TGTGCCAGCAGTGAAGCGCTTCCAGCGGGGAGGGGAGCCAAAAACATTCAGTACTTC.

The chain couples TRBV6-2 or TRBV6-3 to TRBJ2-6, with D tentatively TRBD1 or TRBD2 (5 bases each). V gave up 2 bases and J gave up 0 bases, with 11 bases separating them. This CDR3 is 17 amino acids long. Germline V gene sequence: CDR1 MNHEY, CDR2 SVGEGT. The CDR3 spells CASSYGGSSSGANVLTF. DNA for the CDR3: TGTGCCAGCAGTTACGGGGGATCGAGCTCTGGGGCCAACGTCCTGACTTTC.